This T cell receptor beta chain was identified during a study of blood T cell repertoires in COVID-19. This CDR3 region has 13 residues. Trimming stripped 4 bases from V and 3 bases from J, with 11 bases between. The germline V gene has CDR1 SGHRS and CDR2 YFSETQ. Original handling: For nucleated cells, counts were estimated from reference gene primer amplification. Here immunoSEQ multiplex PCR was the method, and the copy in TCRdb shows in-frame clones only, minus some. That table gives V, J and clone size, and the DNA gave D and trimming. In the table there are under 200,000 clones, roughly 91% of which are singletons.

The TCR originated in a middle-aged man with active or convalescent COVID-19. The sample taken for sequencing was peripheral blood. The rearrangement uses TRBV5-1 and TRBJ2-7, with a weak D call TRBD1 (6 bases). For the CDR3, the DNA is TGCGCCAGCAGCCCTGACAGGAACTACGAGCAGTACTTC. As protein: CASSPDRNYEQYF.